This record covers a single T cell receptor beta chain. What it recognizes is unknown. Researchers used template switching to add UMIs featuring a 6-nucleotide sample barcode. One entry per CDR3 protein, without DNA, is what TCRdb gives after re-calling the 5' RACE reads. The sample totals some 400,000 distinct CDR3 sequences; its top ten clones hold 2.4%. Collection yielded 2.5 to 3 ml of blood per donor. The sample comes from a study of monozygotic twins with inflammatory bowel disease. Notes on the study in general: Whereas healthy co-twins had higher TCRbeta diversity (inverse Simpson), IBD patients had lower diversity.

The CDR3 totals 14 residues. Germline V gives CDR1 SGHKS, CDR2 YYEKEE (reference sequence). The rearrangement links TRBV5-5 to TRBJ1-3; TCRdb names TRBD1, which stays unverified in the absence of DNA. The clonotype originates from a human donor with ulcerative colitis or Crohn's disease, or a healthy co-twin of an affected twin (not recorded which). Sequenced sample: blood. The CDR3 loop reads CASSPGPGGNTIYF.